Below, 9 T cell receptor beta chains from the same sample are listed, as sequenced in a study of T-cell reconstitution after alpha-beta-depleted transplantation in children. Unique molecular identifiers featured in how the TCRbeta library was prepared. TCRdb passed the PCR reads through MiXCR, listing each CDR3 protein once. The sample carries a few hundred thousand distinct CDR3 sequences, approximately 9% recorded once. The sequences come from PBMCs from the stem cell graft donor, collected from the stem cell graft. The receptors derive from a human donor who donated a stem cell graft to a child with acute lymphoblastic leukemia.

The V and J genes are TRBV20-1 and TRBJ1-4; D call uncertain. The germline V gene encodes CDR1 DFQATT and CDR2 SNEGSKA (reference sequence). The V and J ends lost 0 bases and 0 bases respectively, with 5 bases between them. The CDR3 contains 14 residues. Here the CDR3 reads CSARDWATNEKLFF. The CDR3, as DNA: TGCAGTGCTAGAGATTGGGCAACTAATGAAAAACTGTTTTTT.

This clonotype occurred a few times. The chain links TRBV9 to TRBJ1-1, with a tentative D call TRBD1 (6 bases). This CDR3 is 12 amino acids long. CDR1 and CDR2 (germline): SGDLS, YYNGEE. Trimming left V 0 bases short and J 8 bases short, with 8 bases between. For the CDR3, the DNA is TGTGCCAGCAGCGTAGAGGGGGAGGAAGCTTTCTTT. It is translated as CASSVEGEEAFF.

This clonotype was seen ten or more times. The genes are TRBV5-1 and TRBJ2-6; no reliable D call. The CDR3 is made up of 13 amino acids. V lost 5 bases and J 0 bases, leaving 3 bases between the germline ends. The germline V gene encodes CDR1 SGHRS and CDR2 YFSETQ. The CDR3 protein is CASRDSGANVLTF. Here the CDR3 DNA reads TGCGCCAGCAGAGACTCTGGGGCCAACGTCCTGACTTTC.

The chain uses TRBV7-9 and TRBJ1-1; D might be TRBD1 (5 bases). V was cut by 3 bases and J by 1 base, with 15 bases left in between. Germline CDR1 and CDR2: SEHNR and FQNEAQ (reference sequence). This CDR3 contains 16 residues. The CDR3 region has the DNA TGTGCCAGCAGCTTTATGTCAGGGAGGACGAACACTGAAGCTTTCTTT. This encodes CASSFMSGRTNTEAFF.

This clonotype was recorded a few times. This chain uses TRBV12-3 or TRBV12-4 with TRBJ2-2; D perhaps matches TRBD2 (5 bases). The CDR3 contains 15 residues. Trimming removed 4 bases from V and 2 bases from J, with 11 bases in between. The CDR3 region has the DNA TGTGCCAGCAGTTCCCTCGGACTCAACACCGGGGAGCTGTTTTTT. As protein: CASSSLGLNTGELFF.

This chain uses TRBV18 with TRBJ1-6; weak D call: TRBD1 (5 bases). The CDR3 length is 13 residues. Between the trimmed V and J ends, which lost 5 bases and 13 bases, there was a span of 15 bases. Germline CDR1 is KGHSH and CDR2 is LQKENI. The CDR3 loop reads CASSSGQIAPLHF. The CDR3 bases are TGTGCCAGCTCATCGGGGCAGATCGCGCCCCTCCACTTT.

This clonotype has a count of ten or more. Here the CDR3 DNA reads TGTGCCAGCAGACAGGGAAACACTGAAGCTTTCTTT. Its translation: CASRQGNTEAFF. V usage is TRBV27 and J usage is TRBJ1-1; the D gene is possibly TRBD1 (6 bases). Germline V gives CDR1 MNHEY, CDR2 SMNVEV (reference sequence). Trimming pared 6 bases from V and 2 bases from J, leaving 7 bases between. The CDR3 spans 12 residues.

In its sample, this clonotype was seen many times. Here the CDR3 reads CSALTGEIYEQYF. CDR3 in DNA: TGCAGCGCTCTCACCGGGGAAATCTACGAGCAGTACTTC. The chain couples TRBV29-1 to TRBJ2-7, with D perhaps TRBD2 (5 bases). The germline V gene has CDR1 SQVTM and CDR2 ANQGSEA. This CDR3 has 13 residues. V lost 7 bases and J 3 bases, leaving 16 bases between the germline ends.

This clonotype has only a few counts. The chain recombines TRBV10-3 with TRBJ2-3, with TRBD2 identical over 9 bases. This CDR3 region has 17 residues. Looked up from germline, CDR1 is ENHRY and CDR2 is SYGVKD. Trimming cost V 2 bases and J 2 bases; bases outside gene matches: 8. CDR3 DNA: TGTGCCATCAGTGAGACTTCAGCGGGGGGCTACACAGATACGCAGTATTTT. Translating gives CAISETSAGGYTDTQYF.